Listed below are T cell receptor beta chains from one sample, sequenced in a study of blood T cells in healthy people across ages. MiXCR, applied by TCRdb to the 5' RACE reads, yields one record per CDR3 protein. This table holds under 950,000 distinct CDR3 sequences, 22% found once. The sample taken for sequencing was blood. Every receptor here comes from a man aged 70 or older in good health. CDR3s include the opening cysteine and the closing phenylalanine or tryptophan. D genes are given only for firm matches. Rows may omit the clone size; those that give it use once, few, many or a size class.

V gene,J gene,clone size,D gene,CDR3 protein,CDR3 DNA
TRBV6-6,TRBJ1-1,-,-,CASKHMNTEAFF,TGTGCCAGCAAGCACATGAACACTGAAGCTTTCTTT
TRBV10-3,TRBJ1-2,few,-,CAISEGTIKANYGYTF,TGTGCCATCAGTGAGGGGACAATTAAAGCTAACTATGGCTACACCTTC
TRBV24-1,TRBJ2-3,few,-,CATSDPGVRTDTQYF,TGTGCCACCAGTGATCCCGGGGTCAGGACAGATACGCAGTATTTT
TRBV5-1,TRBJ2-5,-,-,CASSLVGTPGLETQYF,TGCGCCAGCAGCTTGGTTGGGACTCCCGGCCTGGAGACCCAGTACTTC
TRBV12-5,TRBJ2-7,few,TRBD2,CASGGDYTSYEQYF,TGTGCTAGTGGTGGGGACTATACCTCCTACGAGCAGTACTTC
TRBV12-3/TRBV12-4,TRBJ2-3,-,TRBD2,CASSSSGRAPDTQYF,TGTGCCAGCAGTTCCAGCGGGAGGGCCCCGGATACGCAGTATTTT
TRBV5-1,TRBJ2-2,-,TRBD2,CASSAFAGANTGELFF,TGCGCCAGCAGCGCCTTTGCGGGGGCGAACACCGGGGAGCTGTTTTTT
TRBV2,TRBJ2-1,-,TRBD2,CASRVSRDYYNEQFF,TGTGCCAGCAGGGTAAGCCGGGACTACTACAATGAGCAGTTCTTC
TRBV7-9,TRBJ2-5,-,-,CASSPMGLTRQETQYF,TGTGCCAGCAGCCCGATGGGACTTACGAGGCAAGAGACCCAGTACTTC
TRBV25-1,TRBJ2-4,few,-,CASSGPAWREFYF,TGTGCCAGCAGTGGACCGGCCTGGAGGGAATTTTACTTC
TRBV10-3,TRBJ2-3,many,-,CAISVGGTDTQYF,TGTGCCATCAGTGTCGGGGGTACAGATACGCAGTATTTT
TRBV27,TRBJ2-5,-,TRBD1,CAIGTGMVETQYF,TGTGCCATCGGGACAGGGATGGTGGAGACCCAGTACTTC
TRBV28,TRBJ2-5,few,TRBD2,CASITSGQETQYF,TGTGCCAGCATCACTAGCGGACAAGAGACCCAGTACTTC
TRBV12-3/TRBV12-4,TRBJ1-3,-,-,CASSLGGLRSGNTIYF,TGTGCCAGCAGTTTAGGGGGACTCCGCTCTGGAAACACCATATATTTT
TRBV7-2,TRBJ2-7,-,-,CASSLATGPQSPYEQYF,TGTGCCAGCAGCTTAGCGACAGGACCCCAATCCCCCTACGAGCAGTACTTC
TRBV7-2,TRBJ2-5,many,TRBD1,CASSPGGNQETQYF,TGTGCCAGCAGCCCAGGGGGAAACCAAGAGACCCAGTACTTC
TRBV20-1,TRBJ1-3,-,-,CSAIGGLGNTIYF,TGCAGTGCTATAGGGGGGCTTGGAAACACCATATATTTT
TRBV12-3/TRBV12-4,TRBJ2-3,-,TRBD2,CASNSGLASDTQYF,TGTGCCAGCAACTCCGGACTAGCATCGGATACGCAGTATTTT
TRBV28,TRBJ1-3,few,-,CASSLVGAYSGNTIYF,TGTGCCAGCAGTTTAGTGGGCGCTTACTCTGGAAACACCATATATTTT
TRBV3-1,TRBJ1-2,few,-,CASSRNLENYGYTF,TGTGCCAGCAGCCGTAATCTGGAAAACTATGGCTACACCTTC
TRBV20-1,TRBJ2-3,-,TRBD1,CSATGQGVDTQYF,TGCAGTGCTACAGGACAGGGTGTGGATACGCAGTATTTT
TRBV20-1,TRBJ2-5,-,-,CSARSWETQYF,TGCAGTGCTAGGTCTTGGGAGACCCAGTACTTC
TRBV5-1,TRBJ2-1,-,TRBD2,CASSPSPGQGGSNEQFF,TGCGCCAGCAGCCCATCCCCGGGGCAGGGCGGGAGTAATGAGCAGTTCTTC
TRBV12-3/TRBV12-4,TRBJ1-4,many,-,CASSYRRTTNEKLFF,TGTGCCAGCAGCTACAGGCGCACAACTAATGAAAAACTGTTTTTT
TRBV7-2,TRBJ2-3,-,-,CASSFRLKDTQYF,TGTGCCAGCAGCTTCCGGTTGAAAGATACGCAGTATTTT
TRBV27,TRBJ1-2,few,TRBD1,CASSSPTTGNGYTF,TGTGCCAGCAGTTCCCCGACGACAGGGAATGGCTACACCTTC
TRBV5-1,TRBJ2-6,-,-,CASSLVPGAGANVLTF,TGCGCCAGCAGCTTGGTACCGGGGGCTGGGGCCAACGTCCTGACTTTC
TRBV24-1,TRBJ2-3,-,-,CATSDFRRGNSDTQYF,TGTGCCACCAGTGATTTCCGGAGGGGGAACTCGGATACGCAGTATTTT
TRBV5-5,TRBJ2-1,few,-,CASSLTSANNEQFF,TGTGCCAGCAGCTTGACGTCCGCAAACAATGAGCAGTTCTTC
TRBV20-1,TRBJ2-1,-,-,CSAYPQYYNEQFF,TGCAGTGCTTACCCCCAATACTACAATGAGCAGTTCTTC
TRBV9,TRBJ2-2,-,TRBD1,CASSPTGGPGELFF,TGTGCCAGCAGCCCTACAGGGGGCCCCGGGGAGCTGTTTTTT
TRBV4-1,TRBJ1-4,-,TRBD1,CASSHGQGVNEKLFF,TGCGCCAGCAGCCATGGACAGGGGGTCAATGAAAAACTGTTTTTT
TRBV7-9,TRBJ1-1,-,-,CASSLNLGDTEAFF,TGTGCCAGCAGCTTAAACTTGGGGGACACTGAAGCTTTCTTT
TRBV20-1,TRBJ2-3,few,TRBD1,CSAPRTGGRDTQYF,TGCAGTGCTCCCCGGACAGGGGGGAGAGATACGCAGTATTTT
TRBV14,TRBJ2-1,-,TRBD1,CASSSTGQGSYNEQFF,TGTGCCAGCAGTTCGACGGGACAGGGGAGCTACAATGAGCAGTTCTTC
TRBV25-1,TRBJ1-2,-,TRBD1,CASSESRGGGYGYTF,TGTGCCAGCAGTGAATCCAGGGGGGGCGGCTATGGCTACACCTTC
TRBV7-9,TRBJ1-5,-,-,CASSPGSLNQPQHF,TGTGCCAGCAGTCCCGGGTCGCTCAATCAGCCCCAGCATTTT
TRBV25-1,TRBJ1-2,-,TRBD1,CASSGTGGVSYGYTF,TGTGCCAGCAGTGGGACAGGGGGCGTGAGCTATGGCTACACCTTC
TRBV20-1,TRBJ2-5,-,TRBD2,CSARDRSPLLAGGPETQYF,TGCAGTGCTAGAGATCGGAGTCCCTTACTAGCGGGAGGCCCAGAGACCCAGTACTTC
TRBV10-3,TRBJ1-1,few,-,CAISDGGHTEAFF,TGTGCCATCAGTGACGGGGGACACACTGAAGCTTTCTTT
TRBV20-1,TRBJ2-1,few,TRBD2,CSARGGRAFNEQFF,TGCAGTGCTAGGGGGGGGAGGGCCTTCAATGAGCAGTTCTTC
TRBV9,TRBJ2-1,few,-,CASSVEGASYNEQFF,TGTGCCAGCAGCGTAGAAGGGGCCTCCTACAATGAGCAGTTCTTC
TRBV7-9,TRBJ1-1,few,-,CASSLGGRENTEAFF,TGTGCCAGCAGCTTAGGAGGCAGGGAGAACACTGAAGCTTTCTTT
TRBV7-9,TRBJ2-5,-,-,CASSLVPEKETQYF,TGTGCCAGCAGCTTAGTACCAGAGAAAGAGACCCAGTACTTC
TRBV6-1,TRBJ2-3,few,-,CASSVVGPSTDTQYF,TGTGCCAGCAGTGTTGTAGGTCCCAGCACAGATACGCAGTATTTT
TRBV30,TRBJ2-5,few,-,CAWSPRGETQYF,TGTGCCTGGAGCCCTAGGGGAGAGACCCAGTACTTC
TRBV12-3/TRBV12-4,TRBJ2-1,many,-,CASSVSSSYNEQFF,TGTGCCAGCAGTGTGAGTTCCTCCTACAATGAGCAGTTCTTC
TRBV12-3/TRBV12-4,TRBJ1-5,-,-,CASSFTGRPGPQHF,TGTGCCAGCAGTTTTACGGGGCGACCCGGGCCCCAGCATTTT
TRBV7-2,TRBJ2-1,-,-,CASSLVRDLTYNEQFF,TGTGCCAGCAGCTTAGTTCGGGACCTAACCTACAATGAGCAGTTCTTC
TRBV4-1,TRBJ2-3,-,TRBD2,CASSITERGPSTDTQYF,TGCGCCAGCAGCATAACCGAGCGGGGACCTAGCACAGATACGCAGTATTTT
TRBV29-1,TRBJ2-1,few,TRBD1,CSVARTGAWNEQFF,TGCAGCGTCGCCCGGACAGGGGCTTGGAATGAGCAGTTCTTC